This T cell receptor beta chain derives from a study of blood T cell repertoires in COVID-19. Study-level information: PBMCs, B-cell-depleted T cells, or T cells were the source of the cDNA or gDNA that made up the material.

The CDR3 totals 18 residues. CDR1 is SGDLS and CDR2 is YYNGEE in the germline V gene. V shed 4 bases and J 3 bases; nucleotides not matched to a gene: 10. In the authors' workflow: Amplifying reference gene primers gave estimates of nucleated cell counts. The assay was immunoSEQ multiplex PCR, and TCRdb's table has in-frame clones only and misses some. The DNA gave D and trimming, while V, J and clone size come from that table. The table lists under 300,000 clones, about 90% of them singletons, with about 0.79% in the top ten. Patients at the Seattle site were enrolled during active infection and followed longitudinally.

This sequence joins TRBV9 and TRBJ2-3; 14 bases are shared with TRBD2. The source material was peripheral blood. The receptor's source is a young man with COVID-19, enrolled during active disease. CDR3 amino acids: CASSPSRTSGGRTDTQYF. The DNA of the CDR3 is TGTGCCAGCAGCCCCTCCCGGACTAGCGGGGGGAGGACAGATACGCAGTATTTT.